The 13 T cell receptor beta chains below come from one sample, sequenced in a study of T cell responses to AZD1222 COVID-19 vaccine. Sequencing used immunoSEQ multiplex PCR; TCRdb keeps in-frame clones, though not all of them. Among about 52,000 clones listed, approximately 88% were seen once. The sequenced sample was peripheral blood, obtained 28 days after the second AZD1222 dose. The receptors shown here come from an adult who received the AZD1222 COVID-19 vaccine.

This clone was observed once. This chain joins TRBV24-1 and TRBJ2-7, with 9 bases identical to TRBD1. V lost 7 bases and J lost 3; bases outside the gene matches: 3. The germline V gene has CDR1 KGHDR and CDR2 SFDVKD. The CDR3 extends over 13 amino acids. CDR3 bases: TGTGCCACCAGAGCGACAGGGGGCTACGAGCAGTACTTC. It encodes CATRATGGYEQYF.

The table lists this clone with a few counts. CDR3 sequence (DNA): TGTGCCACCAGTGATTTGCGTTCAGGGGACGGAGGCAATGAGCAGTTCTTC. Translating gives CATSDLRSGDGGNEQFF. The chain joins TRBV24-1 to TRBJ2-1, with TRBD1 as a possible D gene (6 bases). Trimming took 0 bases from V and 6 from J, leaving 17 bases between them. CDR3 length: 17 amino acids. The germline V gene encodes CDR1 KGHDR and CDR2 SFDVKD.

The V and J genes are TRBV20-1 and TRBJ2-7; D gene ambiguous. Germline lookup yields CDR1 DFQATT and CDR2 SNEGSKA (reference sequence). The CDR3 loop spans 11 amino acids. Deletions cut 6 bases from V and 3 bases from J, with 9 bases between. The CDR3 loop reads CSASNNYEQYF. Here the CDR3 DNA reads TGCAGTGCGAGCAATAACTACGAGCAGTACTTC.

The V call is TRBV7-3, the J call TRBJ2-1, with a weak D call TRBD2 (7 bases). Germline CDR1 reads SGHTA; CDR2 reads FQGTGA. This CDR3 contains 15 residues. The V gene lost 6 bases and the J gene lost 4 bases, with 16 bases spanning the gap. The CDR3 DNA reads TGTGCCAGCAGTTACGGGGGGCACTCTTACAATGAGCAGTTCTTC. This translates into CASSYGGHSYNEQFF.

The V gene is TRBV27, the J gene TRBJ1-2, with a weak D call TRBD1 (6 bases). In germline, CDR1 is MNHEY, CDR2 SMNVEV (reference sequence). V was cut by 2 bases and J by 4 bases, with 14 bases left in between. This CDR3 contains 15 residues. The CDR3 bases are TGTGCCAGCAGTTTAAGGGACATCATCCCCTATGGCTACACCTTC. Residues: CASSLRDIIPYGYTF.

The chain combines TRBV6-2 or TRBV6-3 with TRBJ2-2; D may be TRBD1 or TRBD2 (6 bases each). Trimming took off 5 bases at V and 6 bases at J, with 13 bases between the two ends. CDR3 size: 14 residues. Germline V gene lookup returns CDR1 MNHEY and CDR2 SVGEGT. Written as DNA, the CDR3 is TGTGCCAGCAGTGACGCTCGGGGGCCCGGGGAGCTGTTTTTT. Translated, it gives CASSDARGPGELFF.

The chain couples TRBV29-1 to TRBJ2-5, with D perhaps given as TRBD1 or TRBD2 (6 bases each). Germline values: CDR1 SQVTM, CDR2 ANQGSEA. Trimming left V 2 bases short and J 5 bases short, with 15 bases between. This CDR3 spans 14 amino acids. The CDR3 here is CSVEKMQGRETQYF. Written as DNA, the CDR3 is TGCAGCGTTGAAAAAATGCAGGGGAGGGAGACCCAGTACTTC.

This chain links TRBV11-3 with TRBJ2-1, with 11 bases lining up with TRBD2. This CDR3 is built from 17 residues. V dropped 1 base and J dropped 1; count of bases not matched to a gene: 3. The germline V gene encodes CDR1 SGHNT and CDR2 YENEEA. The chain's CDR3 is CASSLGLAGPSYNEQFF. CDR3 nucleotide sequence: TGTGCCAGCAGCTTAGGACTAGCGGGGCCTTCCTACAATGAGCAGTTCTTC.

The chain recombines TRBV7-2 with TRBJ1-4, with 9 positions matching TRBD1. V dropped 1 base and J dropped 13; count of bases not matched to a gene: 13. Germline CDR1 reads SGHTA; CDR2 reads FQGNSA. The CDR3 spans 16 residues. The CDR3 DNA is TGTGCCAGCAGCTTAGTAGGGGGACAGGGAAGGCTAGGACTGTTTTTT. The encoded protein is CASSLVGGQGRLGLFF.

The rearrangement joins TRBV5-6 to TRBJ2-3; perhaps D is TRBD1 or TRBD2 (5 bases each). The V gene lost 1 base and the J gene lost 0 bases, with 12 bases spanning the gap. Looked up from germline, CDR1 is SGHDT and CDR2 is YYEEEE. This CDR3 is 16 amino acids long. The CDR3 DNA reads TGTGCCAGCAGCTTGTCGGGGCTGACTAGCACAGATACGCAGTATTTT. It codes for CASSLSGLTSTDTQYF.

The chain employs TRBV6-1 and TRBJ1-3; unclear D gene. Trimming shortened V by 4 bases and J by 0 bases, and 22 bases separated the two germline ends. Germline CDR1 reads MNHNS; CDR2 reads SASEGT. CDR3 length: 19 residues. CDR3: CASSGIYQTSTSSGNTIYF. CDR3 bases: TGTGCCAGCAGTGGAATATATCAGACAAGCACGAGCTCTGGAAACACCATATATTTT.

This chain joins TRBV7-2 and TRBJ1-2; D may be TRBD1 (5 bases). CDR3 length: 16 residues. Germline V gene data show CDR1 as SGHTA and CDR2 as FQGNSA. The V gene lost 2 bases and the J gene lost 8 bases, with 21 bases spanning the gap. CDR3 amino acids: CASSLSSVGGQRGYTF. CDR3 DNA: TGTGCCAGCAGCTTATCCTCCGTCGGGGGTCAAAGAGGCTACACCTTC. The entire variable domain, with the rest obtained from reference TRBV7-2 and TRBJ1-2, is as follows: GAGVSQSPSNKVTEKGKDVELRCDPISGHTALYWYRQSLGQGLEFLIYFQGNSAPDKSGLPSDRFSAERTGGSVSTLTIQRTQQEDSAVYLCASSLSSVGGQRGYTFGSGTRLTVV.

The J gene is TRBJ1-1, the V gene TRBV4-1; 12 bases are a match to TRBD1. V was pared by 0 bases and J by 0 bases, with 8 bases of the junction left unmatched. In germline, CDR1 is MGHRA, CDR2 YSYEKL. The CDR3 has 19 amino acids. In DNA form, the CDR3 reads TGCGCCAGCAGCCAAGACCGGGACAGGGGGCCGTCCATGAACACTGAAGCTTTCTTT. This codes for CASSQDRDRGPSMNTEAFF.